These 29 T cell receptor beta chains originate from one sample sequenced in a study of cytomegalovirus exposure and HLA in healthy donors. Primers: 60 Vbeta forward and 13 Jbeta reverse. Some clones are missing from TCRdb's copy, which holds only in-frame ones; the method was immunoSEQ multiplex PCR. The sample lists about 69,000 clones, about 73% occurring once. Sequences were obtained from PBMCs. These receptors all stem from a woman aged 30 to 39 in good health and CMV-seronegative.

This clone showed up just once. The chain couples TRBV25-1 to TRBJ2-1; 12 bases are shared with TRBD2. J was trimmed by 0 bases and V by 1 base; bases with no gene match: 4. CDR3 length: 18 amino acids. Germline V gene sequence: CDR1 MGHDK, CDR2 SYGVNS. The CDR3, as DNA: TGTGCCAGCAGTGAATTGGCTAGCGGGGGGGCCTCCTACAATGAGCAGTTCTTC. As protein: CASSELASGGASYNEQFF. Variable domain in full (rest from reference TRBV25-1 and TRBJ2-1): EADIYQTPRYLVIGTGKKITLECSQTMGHDKMYWYQQDPGMELHLIHYSYGVNSTEKGDLSSESTVSRIRTEHFPLTLESARPSHTSQYLCASSELASGGASYNEQFFGPGTRLTVL.

The CDR3 DNA is TGTGCCAGCAGCTTAGGACAGGGGCGTTCCACTGAAGCTTTCTTT. It specifies CASSLGQGRSTEAFF. The chain employs TRBV7-9 and TRBJ1-1; 8 nucleotides agree with TRBD1. Germline V lookup: CDR1 SEHNR, CDR2 FQNEAQ (reference sequence). The CDR3 runs 15 residues. The V and J ends lost 1 base and 4 bases, in that order; junction bases with no gene match: 5.

The chain uses TRBV28 and TRBJ1-1; 8 nucleotides line up with TRBD1. Per germline, CDR1 MDHEN and CDR2 SYDVKM. This CDR3 comprises 13 residues. Losses at the gene ends were 6 bases for V and 0 bases for J; bases not matched to a gene: 0. The CDR3 reads CASRDRVNTEAFF. The CDR3, as DNA: TGTGCCAGCAGGGACAGGGTGAACACTGAAGCTTTCTTT.

This chain uses TRBV5-6 with TRBJ2-2; possibly TRBD2 for D (7 bases). Germline lookup yields CDR1 SGHDT and CDR2 YYEEEE. V lost 3 bases to trimming and J lost 7 bases, with 16 bases between them. This CDR3 has 15 amino acids. Here the CDR3 DNA reads TGTGCCAGCAGCTCTGCGGGGGCGCGGATCGGGGAGCTGTTTTTT. It encodes CASSSAGARIGELFF. Supplemented by reference TRBV5-6 and TRBJ2-2, the full variable domain reads DAGVTQSPTHLIKTRGQQVTLRCSPKSGHDTVSWYQQALGQGPQFIFQYYEEEERQRGNFPDRFSGHQFPNYSSELNVNALLLGDSALYLCASSSAGARIGELFFGEGSRLTVL.

This clone has a handful of counts. This chain links TRBV6-4 with TRBJ1-1; TRBD1 aligns across 10 bases. Losses at the gene ends were 2 bases for V and 5 bases for J; bases not matched to a gene: 5. The CDR3 is made up of 15 amino acids. The germline V gene encodes CDR1 MRHNA and CDR2 SNTAGT. Here the CDR3 DNA reads TGTGCCAGCAGTGACAAGACAGGGGGCCGAACTGAAGCTTTCTTT. The encoded protein is CASSDKTGGRTEAFF.

The chain uses TRBV10-2 and TRBJ2-1, with 9 bases aligning to TRBD2. Unmatched junction bases numbered 5, after V lost 3 bases and J lost 5 bases. CDR3 length equals 15 residues. Germline assignment: CDR1 WSHSY and CDR2 SAAADI. The chain's CDR3 is CASSDGRGGDNEQFF. The CDR3 nucleotides are TGCGCCAGCAGTGATGGGCGCGGGGGGGACAATGAGCAGTTCTTC.

The chain employs TRBV15 and TRBJ1-6; D is uncertain. This CDR3 comprises 11 residues. Germline V CDR1 and CDR2: LNHNV, YYDKDF (reference sequence). V was shortened by 8 bases and J by 7 bases, with 6 bases between the two germline ends. The CDR3 here is CATGENSPLHF. The CDR3 bases are TGTGCCACCGGGGAGAATTCACCCCTCCACTTT.

The chain joins TRBV19 to TRBJ1-1; 7 nucleotides align to TRBD1. Germline loops: CDR1 LNHDA, CDR2 SQIVND (reference sequence). The CDR3 runs 16 residues. Unmatched junction bases numbered 16, after V lost 5 bases and J lost 7 bases. For the CDR3, the DNA is TGTGCCAGTAGTCCGCGGGACAGAAAAAAGATGATTGAAGCTTTCTTT. Translation: CASSPRDRKKMIEAFF.

The chain is built from TRBV5-8 and TRBJ1-2; weak D call: TRBD1 (5 bases). This CDR3 is built from 15 residues. Germline V lookup: CDR1 SGHTS, CDR2 YDEGEE. Trimming cost V 0 bases and J 2 bases, with 11 bases left between them. The CDR3: CASSLGGRVNYGYTF. In DNA, the CDR3 is TGTGCCAGCAGCTTGGGTGGCAGGGTAAACTATGGCTACACCTTC. Complete variable domain (other parts from reference TRBV5-8 and TRBJ1-2): EAGVTQSPTHLIKTRGQQATLRCSPISGHTSVYWYQQALGLGLQFLLWYDEGEERNRGNFPPRFSGRQFPNYSSELNVNALELEDSALYLCASSLGGRVNYGYTFGSGTRLTVV.

The J gene is TRBJ2-3, the V gene TRBV7-8; 8 bases line up with TRBD2. Germline trimming cut 0 bases from V and 7 bases from J; bases unmatched to any gene: 12. Looked up from germline, CDR1 is SGHVS and CDR2 is FQNEAQ. The CDR3 sequence is 17 residues long. The CDR3 DNA reads as TGTGCCAGCAGCTTAGCCCCTGGGATAGCGGGGTTAAATACGCAGTATTTT. Translating gives CASSLAPGIAGLNTQYF.

The gene calls are TRBV5-8 and TRBJ1-1; the D is unclear. V was trimmed by 1 base and J by 1 base, leaving 8 bases between them. CDR3 length: 14 residues. Germline V gives CDR1 SGHTS, CDR2 YDEGEE. CDR3 DNA: TGTGCCAGCAGCTTGTTAAATCGGAACACTGAAGCTTTCTTT. This gives the protein CASSLLNRNTEAFF.

The rearrangement joins TRBV5-1 to TRBJ1-6; 9 nucleotides line up with TRBD1. Per the germline V gene, CDR1 is SGHRS and CDR2 is YFSETQ. Unmatched junction bases numbered 1, after V lost 5 bases and J lost 1 base. CDR3 size: 15 residues. The CDR3 nucleotides read TGCGCCAGCAGGACAGGGGGTTCCTATAATTCACCCCTCCACTTT. This codes for CASRTGGSYNSPLHF.

V and J are TRBV11-2 and TRBJ1-2; a possible D gene is TRBD1 (6 bases). CDR3 size: 12 residues. From germline, CDR1 is SGHAT and CDR2 FQNNGV. V dropped 8 bases and J dropped 8 bases, with 15 bases sitting between them. The CDR3 is CASAQGARGYTF. The CDR3 bases are TGTGCCAGCGCACAGGGCGCCAGGGGCTACACCTTC.

This clone was observed a few times. The chain combines TRBV6-5 with TRBJ2-1; possible D gene TRBD1, 6 bases. The CDR3 totals 15 residues. V was clipped by 5 bases and J by 0 bases, with 11 bases between them. Germline V lookup: CDR1 MNHEY, CDR2 SVGAGI. CDR3 protein: CASSPTGISYNEQFF. DNA for the CDR3: TGTGCCAGCAGTCCCACAGGGATCTCCTACAATGAGCAGTTCTTC.

The rearrangement joins TRBV27 to TRBJ1-5; TRBD1 aligns across 9 bases. The V segment lost 6 bases and the J segment 9 bases; nucleotides outside the gene matches: 6. The CDR3 is 13 amino acids. Germline V CDR1 and CDR2: MNHEY, SMNVEV (reference sequence). The DNA for the CDR3 is TGTGCCAGCAGCCGACAGGGGGGAAGGCCCCAGCATTTT. It specifies CASSRQGGRPQHF.

This chain connects TRBV10-1 to TRBJ2-4; perhaps TRBD2 as D (5 bases). The V gene's germline CDR1 is WNHNN and CDR2 SYGVQD (reference sequence). The V end was cut by 0 bases, the J end by 6 bases, with 12 bases between. This CDR3 spans 15 amino acids. CDR3 sequence: CASSESWTRANIQYF. CDR3 coding DNA: TGCGCCAGCAGTGAGTCTTGGACGCGGGCAAACATTCAGTACTTC.

The chain uses TRBV18 and TRBJ2-5; possibly TRBD2 for D (5 bases). From germline, CDR1 is KGHSH and CDR2 LQKENI. The CDR3 is made up of 15 amino acids. V was shortened by 6 bases and J by 5 bases, with 19 bases between the two germline ends. DNA for the CDR3: TGTGCCAGCTCTCCCACGGTCGGAGGAAGGGAGACCCAGTACTTC. Amino acids: CASSPTVGGRETQYF.

The CDR3 DNA reads as TGTGCCAGCAGCGTAGCGGGGGGAAAAGAGACCCAGTACTTC. Protein: CASSVAGGKETQYF. V gene TRBV9 combines with J gene TRBJ2-5, with 7 bases matching TRBD2. With V trimmed by 0 bases and J by 3 bases, 2 bases remained unmatched. The CDR3 loop spans 14 amino acids. Germline CDR1 SGDLS, CDR2 YYNGEE.

This clone turned up a few times. V gene TRBV7-3 combines with J gene TRBJ1-1, with TRBD1 as a possible D gene (5 bases). Trimming cost V 2 bases and J 5 bases, with 9 bases left between them. The germline gives CDR1 SGHTA, CDR2 FQGTGA. CDR3 length: 13 amino acids. The CDR3 protein is CASSLQGETEAFF. In DNA form, the CDR3 reads TGTGCCAGCAGCTTACAGGGTGAGACTGAAGCTTTCTTT. Variable domain in full (rest from reference TRBV7-3 and TRBJ1-1): GAGVSQTPSNKVTEKGKYVELRCDPISGHTALYWYRQSLGQGPEFLIYFQGTGAADDSGLPNDRFFAVRPEGSVSTLKIQRTERGDSAVYLCASSLQGETEAFFGQGTRLTVV.

This rearrangement joins TRBV9 to TRBJ2-1, with a possible D match to TRBD2 (6 bases). The germline CDR1 and CDR2 sequences are SGDLS and YYNGEE. Trimming pared 0 bases from V and 10 bases from J, leaving 23 bases between. This CDR3 contains 17 residues. Here the CDR3 reads CASSVGFMEGGFMEQFF. As DNA, the CDR3 is TGTGCCAGCAGCGTAGGCTTTATGGAGGGAGGCTTTATGGAGCAGTTCTTC.

The chain combines TRBV7-2 with TRBJ1-3, with D unresolved. Germline V CDR1 and CDR2: SGHTA, FQGNSA. Deletions cut 2 bases from V and 2 bases from J, with 7 bases between. The CDR3 is 14 residues long. CDR3 nucleotides: TGTGCCAGCAGCTTACAGCGAGCTGGAAACACCATATATTTT. This encodes CASSLQRAGNTIYF.

The V call is TRBV5-1, the J call TRBJ2-1; tentative D call: TRBD1 (5 bases). The V and J ends lost 0 bases and 3 bases respectively, with 7 bases between them. Germline assignment: CDR1 SGHRS and CDR2 YFSETQ. The length of the CDR3 is 14 residues. CDR3 sequence: CASSLAGIYNEQFF. Written as DNA, the CDR3 is TGCGCCAGCAGCTTGGCAGGGATCTACAATGAGCAGTTCTTC.

This clone was seen once. V gene TRBV6-5 combines with J gene TRBJ2-7, with 10 positions matching TRBD1. CDR1 MNHEY and CDR2 SVGAGI come from the germline V gene. After removal of 3 bases from V and 6 bases from J, the junction contained 8 bases not matched to a gene. The CDR3 extends over 15 amino acids. The CDR3 DNA sequence: TGTGCCAGCAGTTATATAGGGACAGGGGATGCCGAGCAGTACTTC. Translated, it gives CASSYIGTGDAEQYF.

This clone has a handful of counts. This chain uses TRBV6-4 with TRBJ2-1; 8 bases fit TRBD2. J gave up 0 bases and V 0 bases, and 10 bases lay outside the gene matches. From germline, CDR1 is MRHNA and CDR2 SNTAGT. This CDR3 is built from 19 residues. The CDR3 loop is CASSDSRGSGGRSYNEQFF. DNA of the CDR3: TGTGCCAGCAGTGACTCCCGGGGGAGCGGGGGTCGCTCCTACAATGAGCAGTTCTTC.

This rearrangement joins TRBV5-1 to TRBJ1-1; 8 bases match TRBD1. CDR1 is SGHRS, CDR2 YFSETQ, per germline. The junction had 8 bases not matched to a gene; V was cut back by 4 bases and J by 6 bases. This CDR3 has 14 amino acids. The CDR3 bases are TGCGCCAGCAGCCGAACAGGGACAGGTGCTGAAGCTTTCTTT. This sequence encodes CASSRTGTGAEAFF. Looking up the rest from reference TRBV5-1 and TRBJ1-1 gives the full variable domain: KAGVTQTPRYLIKTRGQQVTLSCSPISGHRSVSWYQQTPGQGLQFLFEYFSETQRNKGNFPGRFSGRQFSNSRSEMNVSTLELGDSALYLCASSRTGTGAEAFFGQGTRLTVV.

This clone showed up just once. The genes are TRBV6-4 and TRBJ2-3, with D perhaps matching TRBD1 (6 bases). Germline V gives CDR1 MRHNA, CDR2 SNTAGT. V lost 0 bases to trimming and J lost 8 bases, with 9 bases between them. The CDR3 spans 13 residues. Written as DNA, the CDR3 is TGTGCCAGCAGTGACTCGATACAGGGTACGCAGTATTTT. This encodes CASSDSIQGTQYF.

This rearrangement joins TRBV6-1 to TRBJ1-5; D not certain. Per germline, CDR1 MNHNS and CDR2 SASEGT. There are 16 residues in the CDR3. Trimming pared 1 base from V and 4 bases from J, leaving 14 bases between. CDR3 nucleotides: TGTGCCAGCAGTGAAGTCTTAACTCAACCTAATCAGCCCCAGCATTTT. It codes for CASSEVLTQPNQPQHF.

V usage is TRBV29-1 and J usage is TRBJ1-1; D unclear. There are 12 residues in the CDR3. Germline assignment: CDR1 SQVTM and CDR2 ANQGSEA. The V end lost 7 bases, the J end lost 0 bases, and 9 bases lay between the germline ends. Here the CDR3 DNA reads TGCAGCGCGGGAGCATTGAACACTGAAGCTTTCTTT. Amino acid sequence: CSAGALNTEAFF. Full variable domain (remainder filled in from reference TRBV29-1 and TRBJ1-1): SAVISQKPSRDICQRGTSLTIQCQVDSQVTMMFWYRQQPGQSLTLIATANQGSEATYESGFVIDKFPISRPNLTFSTLTVSNMSPEDSSIYLCSAGALNTEAFFGQGTRLTVV.

The CDR3 loop is CASSLLAGGQRSTDTQYF. CDR3 DNA sequence: TGTGCCAGCAGCTTGTTAGCGGGGGGTCAACGAAGCACAGATACGCAGTATTTT. The V call is TRBV7-2, the J call TRBJ2-3; TRBD2 matches 10 bases. The CDR3 loop spans 18 amino acids. Germline assignment: CDR1 SGHTA and CDR2 FQGNSA. Germline trimming cut 3 bases from V and 0 bases from J; bases unmatched to any gene: 9.